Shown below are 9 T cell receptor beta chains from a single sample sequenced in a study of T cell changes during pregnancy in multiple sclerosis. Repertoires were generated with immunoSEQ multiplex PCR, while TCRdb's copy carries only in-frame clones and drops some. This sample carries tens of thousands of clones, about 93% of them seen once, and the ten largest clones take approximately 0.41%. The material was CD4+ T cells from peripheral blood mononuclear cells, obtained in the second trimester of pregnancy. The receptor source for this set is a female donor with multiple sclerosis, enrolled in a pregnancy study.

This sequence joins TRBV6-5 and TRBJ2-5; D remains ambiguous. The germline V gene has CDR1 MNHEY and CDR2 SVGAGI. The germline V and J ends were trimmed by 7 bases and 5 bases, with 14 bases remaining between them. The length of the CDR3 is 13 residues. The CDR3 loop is CASTHRVAETQYF. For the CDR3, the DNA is TGTGCCAGCACCCATCGGGTTGCGGAGACCCAGTACTTC.

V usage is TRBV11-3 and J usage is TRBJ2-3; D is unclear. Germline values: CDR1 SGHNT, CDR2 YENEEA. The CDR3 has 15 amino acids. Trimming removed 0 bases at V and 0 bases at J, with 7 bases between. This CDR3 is CASSLDSSSTDTQYF. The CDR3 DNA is TGTGCCAGCAGCTTAGACAGTTCTAGCACAGATACGCAGTATTTT.

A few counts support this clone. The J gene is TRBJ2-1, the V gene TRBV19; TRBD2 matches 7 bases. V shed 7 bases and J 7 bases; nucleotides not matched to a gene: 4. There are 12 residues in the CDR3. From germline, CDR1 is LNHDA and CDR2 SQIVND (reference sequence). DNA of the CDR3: TGTGCCAGTAATGGCGGGAGAAATGAGCAGTTCTTC. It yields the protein CASNGGRNEQFF.

CDR3 in amino acids: CASRPIGQGRTDTQYF. The DNA for the CDR3 is TGCGCCAGCAGGCCCATAGGACAGGGGAGGACAGATACGCAGTATTTT. The V and J genes are TRBV5-1 and TRBJ2-3, with TRBD1 matching 9 bases. Germline values: CDR1 SGHRS, CDR2 YFSETQ. V shed 5 bases, J shed 3 bases, and the junction held 10 bases outside the gene matches. This CDR3 contains 16 residues.

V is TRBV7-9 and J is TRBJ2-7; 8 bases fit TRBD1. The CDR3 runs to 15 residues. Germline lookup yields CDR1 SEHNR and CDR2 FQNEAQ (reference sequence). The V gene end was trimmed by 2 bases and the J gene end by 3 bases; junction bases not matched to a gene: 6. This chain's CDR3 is CASSLTGGIYYEQYF. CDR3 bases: TGTGCCAGCAGCTTAACAGGGGGGATTTACTACGAGCAGTACTTC. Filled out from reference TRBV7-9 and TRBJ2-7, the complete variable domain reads DTGVSQNPRHKITKRGQNVTFRCDPISEHNRLYWYRQTLGQGPEFLTYFQNEAQLEKSRLLSDRFSAERPKGSFSTLEIQRTEQGDSAMYLCASSLTGGIYYEQYFGPGTRLTVT.

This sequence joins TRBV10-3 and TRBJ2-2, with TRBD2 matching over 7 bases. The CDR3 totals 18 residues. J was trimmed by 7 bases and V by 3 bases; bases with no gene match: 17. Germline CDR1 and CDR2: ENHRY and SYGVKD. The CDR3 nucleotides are TGTGCCATCAGTGATAACATCGGGCGGCGGGAGAAGGGCGGGGAGCTGTTTTTT. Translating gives CAISDNIGRREKGGELFF.

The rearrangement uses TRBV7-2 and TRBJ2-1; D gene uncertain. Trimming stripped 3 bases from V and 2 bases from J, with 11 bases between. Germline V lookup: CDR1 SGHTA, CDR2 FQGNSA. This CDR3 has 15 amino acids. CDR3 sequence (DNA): TGTGCCAGCAGCTTTAGGAGCCGGGCCTACAATGAGCAGTTCTTC. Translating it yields CASSFRSRAYNEQFF.

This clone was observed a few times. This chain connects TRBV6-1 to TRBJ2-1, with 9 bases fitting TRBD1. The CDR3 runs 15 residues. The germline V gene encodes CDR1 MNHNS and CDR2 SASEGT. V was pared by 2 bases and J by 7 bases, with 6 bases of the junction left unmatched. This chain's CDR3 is CASSERTGVGNEQFF. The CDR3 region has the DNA TGTGCCAGCAGTGAAAGGACAGGGGTGGGGAATGAGCAGTTCTTC.

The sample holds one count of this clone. The DNA for the CDR3 is TGTGCCAGCAGGCCAGACTGGTTGAGCACCCCCGGGGAGCTGTTTTTT. Translated: CASRPDWLSTPGELFF. The V gene is TRBV28, the J gene TRBJ2-2; D uncertain. Germline V gene sequence: CDR1 MDHEN, CDR2 SYDVKM. V lost 6 bases and J 6 bases, leaving 20 bases between the germline ends. This CDR3 has 16 amino acids. The full variable domain, rest sourced from reference TRBV28 and TRBJ2-2, is DVKVTQSSRYLVKRTGEKVFLECVQDMDHENMFWYRQDPGLGLRLIYFSYDVKMKEKGDIPEGYSVSREKKERFSLILESASTNQTSMYLCASRPDWLSTPGELFFGEGSRLTVL.